This entry describes one T cell receptor beta chain. This sample was taken from a study of blood T cell repertoires in COVID-19. Study context: Specimens from acute and convalescent COVID-19 originated in the United States, Italy and Spain. In each case, the material was cDNA or gDNA derived from T cells, B-cell-depleted T cells, or PBMCs.

The V gene end was trimmed by 5 bases and the J gene end by 6 bases; junction bases not matched to a gene: 5. Germline values: CDR1 MNHEY, CDR2 SVGAGI. The CDR3 spans 13 residues. Per the study methods: Counts of nucleated cells, estimated from reference gene primer amplification, were obtained. The protocol was immunoSEQ multiplex PCR, while the TCRdb copy is restricted to in-frame clones and leaves out a portion. From that table come the V and J calls and clone size; the DNA was used to work out D and trimming. The data hold roughly 150,000 clones, with 75% to 90% observed a single time. The sequence was obtained from a middle-aged woman with acute or convalescent COVID-19. The genes are TRBV6-5 and TRBJ1-1, with 8 positions matching TRBD1. Sequencing was performed on peripheral blood. The CDR3 nucleotides read TGTGCCAGCAGTAGCAGGGGGCGGGCTGAAGCTTTCTTT. It specifies CASSSRGRAEAFF.